This TCR beta chain emerged from a study of T cells after yellow fever vaccination (dated by TCRdb to between 2018 and 2021). Study-level background: The SMART-Seq v4 Ultra Low Input RNA kit was used to prepare libraries from fractions with low cell numbers. Two healthy male donors, one aged 18 to 30 and one aged 30 to 40 years, made up the cohort. To track T-cell clones before and after primary and booster YFV17D yellow fever vaccination, bulk TCR alpha and beta repertoires were sequenced longitudinally. Blood was collected at multiple timepoints before and after primary and secondary immunization, and bulk PBMC replicates and cell subsets were isolated. Overall study outcomes, separate from this receptor: Only two donors were included in the study, so the extent to which the findings can be generalized is limited. Most clones expanded after primary vaccination (around 96% of CD4 and around nine tenths of CD8) were re-detected after the booster, suggesting that broad memory maintenance occurred. Compared with the primary T-cell response, the secondary T-cell response was weaker but faster, peaking on day 5 rather than day 15. Because abundant contaminating clonotypes from the bulk population could be contained in FACS-sorted repertoires, computational filtering was required. A small share of clonotypes occurred in both CD4 and CD8 compartments, likely arising from convergent recombination.

In light of the paper, this sample's treatment or condition label describes: live attenuated yellow fever vaccine strain. A standard Ficoll-Paque protocol was used to isolate PBMCs from peripheral blood. Dynabeads CD4 and CD8 positive selection kits were used to isolate the CD4 and CD8 T-cell fractions. RNA was extracted with TriZol from bulk PBMCs, CD4 and CD8 fractions, and dextramer-positive and dextramer-negative fractions. The CDR3 starts with the cysteine, ends with the phenylalanine, and has 15 residues. The sequence is cut down to CDR3 DNA, 45 bases in frame from base 1. Trimming takes 5 bases off V and 6 bases off J; junction bases not matched to a gene: 8. The germline V gene (reference sequence) supplies CDR1 SEHNR and CDR2 FQNEAQ. TCR cDNA was synthesized by 5'RACE template switching, through which a universal primer site and unique molecular identifiers were introduced. Priming for cDNA synthesis came from both the TCR alpha and TCR beta constant segments. Two PCR steps were used to amplify libraries, with sample barcodes and sequencing adapters being added in the second step. Sequencing of the libraries was done on either Illumina HiSeq 2500 (2x100 bp) or NovaSeq (2x150 bp). Turning to the authors' computational methods: Demultiplexing of reads and collapsing into UMI consensus sequences were performed with MIGEC, and V(D)J alignment was carried out with MiXCR. Vaccine-responding clonotypes were identified with edgeR using replicate PBMC samples, with FDR below 0.01 and a log2 fold change above 5 up to day 15 being required. Each bulk clonotype was labeled CD4 or CD8 based on which sequenced repertoire, CD4 or CD8, contained the clonotype at higher abundance. TCRdb took the public reads, trimmed them with fastp at Q25, ran MiXCR for clone calling and kept in-frame beta chains. Merged by CDR3 protein, the rows form single entries marked with the most common genes and DNA. The V and J calls follow TCRdb's processing rather than the paper's. For this sample there are more than 90,000 distinct CDR3 sequences; more than 5.5% appear just once. The biggest ten clones account for more than 2.5% of the sample.

Of note for this clonotype: Its binding antigen is unknown. The sample holds no much larger clone one base away, and base qualities are not on file.

This specimen was CD4+ T cells sorted from PBMCs, taken more than 40 days after the first yellow fever vaccination. This sequence originates from a man aged 18 to 29 who received the YFV17D yellow fever vaccine. The chain uses TRBV7-9 and TRBJ2-1; 9 bases in the middle match TRBD2. CDR3 region: CASSERRLAANEQFF. The DNA sequence follows: TGTGCCAGCAGCGAAAGGCGACTAGCGGCCAATGAGCAGTTCTTC.